This record covers a single T cell receptor beta chain. What it recognizes is unknown. This entry belongs to a study of PD-1 blockade in mismatch repair-deficient tumors. Turning to the study itself: All were previously treated, progressing patients with around 12 mismatch repair-deficient cancer types.

Libraries were prepared by immunoSEQ multiplex PCR; TCRdb keeps only in-frame clonotypes and omits some of them. This table has 11,000 to 15,000 clones, roughly 88% appearing once. General study findings and limits: After pembrolizumab, tumor-resident clones rose rapidly, then generally contracted before radiologic responses.

The TCR-sequenced patients were three responders to pembrolizumab. The CDR3 sequence is 17 residues long. With V trimmed by 2 bases and J by 7 bases, 10 bases remained unmatched. In germline, CDR1 is SGHTA, CDR2 FQGTGA. The receptor comes from an adult with mismatch repair-deficient cancer. The sample was PBMCs, taken approximately 15 weeks after starting pembrolizumab. The V and J genes are TRBV7-3 and TRBJ2-1, with 11 bases that match TRBD2. This CDR3 is CASSLGTSGSSGNEQFF. The CDR3 DNA reads as TGTGCCAGCAGCTTAGGTACTAGCGGGAGTTCGGGGAATGAGCAGTTCTTC.